The 14 T cell receptor beta chains below all came from one sample that was sequenced in a study of T cell responses to AZD1222 COVID-19 vaccine. Some clones are missing from TCRdb's copy, which holds only in-frame ones; the method was immunoSEQ multiplex PCR. Of tens of thousands of clones listed, approximately 85% are singletons. The sample in question was peripheral blood, obtained 28 days after the second AZD1222 dose. The receptor source for this set is an adult who received the AZD1222 COVID-19 vaccine.

This chain uses TRBV7-2 with TRBJ1-5, with D unclear. CDR3 length: 17 amino acids. V was clipped by 7 bases and J by 0 bases, with 19 bases between them. Germline loops: CDR1 SGHTA, CDR2 FQGNSA. The CDR3 DNA follows: TGTGCCAGCATGCCCGAGAAAAGTCCTCATAGCAATCAGCCCCAGCATTTT. It encodes CASMPEKSPHSNQPQHF.

The J gene is TRBJ1-3, the V gene TRBV6-6, with TRBD1 matching 7 bases. This CDR3 spans 15 amino acids. V shed 0 bases and J 4 bases; nucleotides not matched to a gene: 3. Germline V gene data show CDR1 as MNHNY and CDR2 as SVGAGI (reference sequence). CDR3 nucleotides: TGTGCCAGCAGTTACTCGACGGGACAGGGAAACACCATATATTTT. Its translation: CASSYSTGQGNTIYF.

The gene calls are TRBV9 and TRBJ2-1, with D possibly being TRBD2 (6 bases). CDR1 and CDR2 from the germline V gene are SGDLS and YYNGEE. V lost 0 bases and J 8 bases, leaving 15 bases between the germline ends. CDR3 length: 15 residues. Written as DNA, the CDR3 is TGTGCCAGCAGCGTAGGGACGGGGGACGGGGATGAGCAGTTCTTC. It specifies CASSVGTGDGDEQFF. The entire variable domain, with the rest obtained from reference TRBV9 and TRBJ2-1, is as follows: DSGVTQTPKHLITATGQRVTLRCSPRSGDLSVYWYQQSLDQGLQFLIQYYNGEERAKGNILERFSAQQFPDLHSELNLSSLELGDSALYFCASSVGTGDGDEQFFGPGTRLTVL.

The chain recombines TRBV3-1 (or the pseudogene TRBV3-2) with TRBJ2-1, with 11 nucleotides matching TRBD2. J lost 12 bases, V lost 1 base, and 8 bases had no gene match. The germline V gene has CDR1 LGHDT and CDR2 YNNKEL (reference sequence). This CDR3 has 15 residues. The CDR3 here is CASSQGGLAGGSQFF. CDR3 in DNA: TGTGCCAGCAGCCAAGGAGGGCTAGCGGGGGGTTCGCAGTTCTTC.

This CDR3 reads CASRGGQSTDTQYF. The DNA of the CDR3 is TGTGCCAGCAGGGGGGGACAGAGCACAGATACGCAGTATTTT. The chain links TRBV27 to TRBJ2-3; a weak D match, TRBD1 (7 bases). Trimming shortened V by 6 bases and J by 0 bases, and 10 bases separated the two germline ends. The CDR3 length is 14 residues. Germline V gene data show CDR1 as MNHEY and CDR2 as SMNVEV (reference sequence).

J is TRBJ2-2 and V is TRBV28; 7 bases are a match to TRBD1. The CDR3 runs 17 residues. Germline V lookup: CDR1 MDHEN, CDR2 SYDVKM. V lost 6 bases, J lost 5 bases, and 15 bases stayed unmatched. The CDR3 loop is CASSNLVWGQKTGELFF. In DNA, the CDR3 is TGTGCCAGCAGCAATCTCGTTTGGGGACAGAAAACCGGGGAGCTGTTTTTT.

J is TRBJ2-3 and V is TRBV12-3 or TRBV12-4; D is perhaps TRBD2 (6 bases). This CDR3 has 12 residues. The V and J ends lost 6 bases and 4 bases respectively, with 8 bases between them. For the CDR3, the DNA is TGTGCCAGCAGCGCGGGGCCAGATACGCAGTATTTT. This encodes CASSAGPDTQYF.

The CDR3 DNA sequence: TGTGCCAGCAGTGGACAGGGGCGAAACACCATATATTTT. Translation: CASSGQGRNTIYF. The chain is built from TRBV2 and TRBJ1-3; TRBD1 agrees at 8 bases. Germline assignment: CDR1 SNHLY and CDR2 FYNNEI. V lost 4 bases to trimming and J lost 5 bases; unmatched junction nucleotides: 1. This CDR3 comprises 13 residues. Together with reference TRBV2 and TRBJ1-3, the CDR3 gives the full variable domain: EPEVTQTPSHQVTQMGQEVILRCVPISNHLYFYWYRQILGQKVEFLVSFYNNEISEKSEIFDDQFSVERPDGSNFTLKIRSTKLEDSAMYFCASSGQGRNTIYFGEGSWLTVV.

The V gene is TRBV2, the J gene TRBJ2-2, with TRBD2 matching over 7 bases. Germline V lookup: CDR1 SNHLY, CDR2 FYNNEI. V was pared by 8 bases and J by 7 bases, with 7 bases of the junction left unmatched. CDR3 length: 13 amino acids. CDR3 sequence (DNA): TGTGCCAGCGGGAGGGACTGGGGCGGGGAGCTGTTTTTT. Amino acid sequence: CASGRDWGGELFF. Combining the CDR3 with reference TRBV2 and TRBJ2-2 gives the whole variable domain EPEVTQTPSHQVTQMGQEVILRCVPISNHLYFYWYRQILGQKVEFLVSFYNNEISEKSEIFDDQFSVERPDGSNFTLKIRSTKLEDSAMYFCASGRDWGGELFFGEGSRLTVL.

The CDR3 DNA sequence: TGTGCCAGCAGCTTAGTTTCGGGACAACTAGCGACCTACGAGCAGTACTTC. Its protein product is CASSLVSGQLATYEQYF. This sequence joins TRBV11-2 and TRBJ2-7, with D possibly being TRBD2 (7 bases). Trimming stripped 1 base from V and 2 bases from J, with 18 bases between. CDR1 is SGHAT and CDR2 is FQNNGV in the germline V gene. This CDR3 has 17 amino acids. The full variable domain, in which reference TRBV11-2 and TRBJ2-7 provide the parts outside the CDR3, is EAGVAQSPRYKIIEKRQSVAFWCNPISGHATLYWYQQILGQGPKLLIQFQNNGVVDDSQLPKDRFSAERLKGVDSTLKIQPAKLEDSAVYLCASSLVSGQLATYEQYFGPGTRLTVT.

The chain combines TRBV3-1 (or the pseudogene TRBV3-2) with TRBJ2-7; TRBD1 might be the D (6 bases). CDR3 length: 15 residues. Germline values: CDR1 LGHDT, CDR2 YNNKEL (reference sequence). The V and J ends lost 1 base and 3 bases respectively, with 13 bases between them. This chain's CDR3 is CASSQGHRVLYEQYF. The CDR3 bases are TGTGCCAGCAGCCAAGGGCACAGGGTGCTCTACGAGCAGTACTTC.

This rearrangement joins TRBV28 to TRBJ2-2; 9 bases are a match to TRBD1. This CDR3 is built from 16 residues. The J segment lost 4 bases and the V segment lost 4 bases, leaving 7 bases of the junction unmatched. The germline V gene has CDR1 MDHEN and CDR2 SYDVKM. CDR3 DNA: TGTGCCAGCAGTTCACAGGGGGCGCCGGGCACCGGGGAGCTGTTTTTT. Its protein product is CASSSQGAPGTGELFF.

The chain carries TRBV5-4 and TRBJ2-1; 12 bases agree with TRBD1. The J segment lost 9 bases and the V segment lost 0 bases, leaving 4 bases of the junction unmatched. This CDR3 comprises 15 residues. CDR1 and CDR2 (germline): SGHNT, YYREEE (reference sequence). The CDR3 nucleotides are TGTGCCAGCAGCTTGGGGGGGACAGGGGGCTTTGAGCAGTTCTTC. As protein: CASSLGGTGGFEQFF.

The count of this clone is one. The chain carries TRBV2 and TRBJ1-5; D is unresolved. Germline V CDR1 and CDR2: SNHLY, FYNNEI. Trimming left V 4 bases short and J 6 bases short, with 10 bases between. The CDR3 runs 13 residues. CDR3 nucleotide sequence: TGTGCCAGCAGTGTAGGGTTGGGTCAGCCCCAGCATTTT. The encoded protein is CASSVGLGQPQHF.